This T cell receptor beta chain was sequenced in a study of Ad26.COV2.S vaccination and SARS-CoV-2 variants. Broader study findings: Possible underestimation of total T cell responses by the TCR breadth and depth analyses was noted. Among vaccine recipients, spike-specific TCR breadth exceeded that of placebo recipients. Breadth, reportedly substantial, characterized the spike-specific CD8+ and CD4+ T cell responses after vaccination.

J lost 4 bases, V lost 4 bases, and 8 bases had no gene match. CDR3 length equals 15 residues. Germline lookup yields CDR1 SGHNT and CDR2 YYREEE (reference sequence). TCRdb keeps only in-frame clones here, not all; method: immunoSEQ multiplex PCR. The sample includes over 100,000 clones, about three quarters of them seen just once. As regards this clone: Its antigen is unidentified.

The chain uses TRBV5-4 and TRBJ2-1; 7 nucleotides agree with TRBD2. The receptor was isolated from a human donor who had recovered from COVID-19. Material: peripheral blood, obtained after recovery from COVID-19. CDR3 sequence: CASSLGGGTYNEQFF. In DNA, the CDR3 is TGTGCCAGCAGCCTGGGGGGGGGAACATACAATGAGCAGTTCTTC.